The clone carrying this TCR beta chain has ten or more counts. Its antigen is currently unknown. CDR1 is SEHNR, CDR2 FQNEAQ, per germline (reference sequence). CDR3 length equals 18 residues. V shed 4 bases, J shed 0 bases, and the junction held 7 bases outside the gene matches. This specimen comes from a study of T cell repertoires in cytomegalovirus infection. The wider study: From public TCR beta signatures came an indication of both CMV infection and matching HLA type.

General study results and limits: There were HLA-C-restricted CMV-specific TCR beta clonotypes dominating the ex vivo response.

One entry per CDR3 protein results from TCRdb running MiXCR on the reads. The profile shows roughly 990,000 distinct CDR3 sequences, roughly 30% of them singletons. Sequences were derived from cultured CD8+ T cells from PBMCs, sampled from culture after CMV antigen stimulation. The sequence came from a human donor in good health (CMV status not recorded). Some clones in this sample may be carry-over from other donors' samples. The chain has TRBV7-9 and TRBJ2-3, with TRBD2 matching over 13 bases. CDR3 DNA: TGTGCCAGCAGCTCCGGACTAGCGGGGGAGCTTAGCACAGATACGCAGTATTTT. Protein product: CASSSGLAGELSTDTQYF.